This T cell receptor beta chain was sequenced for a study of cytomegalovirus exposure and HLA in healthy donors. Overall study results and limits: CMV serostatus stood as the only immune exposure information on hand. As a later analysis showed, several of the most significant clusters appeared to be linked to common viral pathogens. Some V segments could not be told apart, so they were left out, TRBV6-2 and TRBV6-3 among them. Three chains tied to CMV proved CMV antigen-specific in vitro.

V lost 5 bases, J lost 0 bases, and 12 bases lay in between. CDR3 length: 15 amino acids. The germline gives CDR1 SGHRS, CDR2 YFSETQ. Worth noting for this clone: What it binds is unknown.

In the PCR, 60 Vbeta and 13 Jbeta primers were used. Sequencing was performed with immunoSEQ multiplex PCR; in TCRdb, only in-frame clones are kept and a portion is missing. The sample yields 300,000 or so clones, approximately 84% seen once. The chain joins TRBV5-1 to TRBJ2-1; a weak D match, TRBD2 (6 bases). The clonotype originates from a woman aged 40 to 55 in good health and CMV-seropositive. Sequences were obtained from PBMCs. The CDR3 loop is CASRVEGLSYNEQFF. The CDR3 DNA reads TGCGCCAGCAGGGTGGAGGGCCTCTCCTACAATGAGCAGTTCTTC.